This TCR beta chain derives from a study of cytomegalovirus exposure and HLA in healthy donors. Study results and caveats: An analysis done earlier found most TCR beta V segments productive about 87% or about 30% of the time. Later analysis suggested most CMV-associated TCR beta chains were HLA-restricted. What a later analysis showed was that several of the most significant clusters appeared linked to common viral pathogens. Certain indistinguishable V segments, among them TRBV6-2 and TRBV6-3, were excluded.

The V end was cut by 4 bases, the J end by 5 bases, with 13 bases between. This CDR3 contains 13 residues. Germline CDR1 reads SGHNT; CDR2 reads YYREEE (reference sequence). As concerns this clone: What it binds is unknown.

The PCR employed 60 Vbeta primers together with 13 Jbeta primers. Sequenced by immunoSEQ multiplex PCR; TCRdb stores in-frame clones only, minus some. The table shows more than 80,000 clones, with around 78% occurring only once. The clonotype originates from a young man in good health and CMV-seropositive. The rearrangement joins TRBV5-4 to TRBJ2-7; D is perhaps TRBD2 (5 bases). Sequenced input: PBMCs. CDR3 loop: CASSTKLEHEQYF. In DNA, the CDR3 is TGTGCCAGCAGCACAAAACTAGAGCACGAGCAGTACTTC. Full variable domain (outside the CDR3, taken from reference TRBV5-4 and TRBJ2-7): ETGVTQSPTHLIKTRGQQVTLRCSSQSGHNTVSWYQQALGQGPQFIFQYYREEENGRGNFPPRFSGLQFPNYSSELNVNALELDDSALYLCASSTKLEHEQYFGPGTRLTVT.